The entry that follows covers one T cell receptor beta chain sequence. Clones were read by immunoSEQ multiplex PCR, and TCRdb kept only the in-frame ones, dropping some. Here the sample spans approximately 190,000 clones, 75% to 90% being singletons. The data are from a study of blood T cell repertoires in COVID-19. At the level of the study: Donors in the United States, Italy and Spain gave samples during acute or convalescent COVID-19. T cells, B-cell-depleted T cells, or PBMCs supplied cDNA or gDNA.

Germline V gene data show CDR1 as MGHRA and CDR2 as YSYEKL. Trimming removed 7 bases from V and 3 bases from J; junction bases left unmatched: 5. This CDR3 has 14 amino acids. The sample was peripheral blood. This chain links TRBV4-1 with TRBJ2-3, with 9 bases aligning to TRBD2. This clonotype was obtained from a woman in her 40s with acute or convalescent COVID-19. DNA for the CDR3: TGCGCCAGCAACCCTAGCGGGGCAACAGATACGCAGTATTTT. It specifies CASNPSGATDTQYF.